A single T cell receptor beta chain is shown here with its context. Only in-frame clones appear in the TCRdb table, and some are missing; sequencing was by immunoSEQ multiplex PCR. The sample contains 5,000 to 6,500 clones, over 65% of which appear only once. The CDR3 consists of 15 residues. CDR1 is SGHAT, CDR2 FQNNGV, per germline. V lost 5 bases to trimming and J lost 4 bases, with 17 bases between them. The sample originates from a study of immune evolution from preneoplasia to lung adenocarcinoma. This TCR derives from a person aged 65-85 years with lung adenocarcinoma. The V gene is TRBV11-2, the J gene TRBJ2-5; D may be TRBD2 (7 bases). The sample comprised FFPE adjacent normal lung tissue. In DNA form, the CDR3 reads TGTGCCAGCAGCCCGTGGGGGGGGCGAGGAGAGACCCAGTACTTC. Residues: CASSPWGGRGETQYF. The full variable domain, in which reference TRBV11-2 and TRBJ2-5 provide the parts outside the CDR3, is EAGVAQSPRYKIIEKRQSVAFWCNPISGHATLYWYQQILGQGPKLLIQFQNNGVVDDSQLPKDRFSAERLKGVDSTLKIQPAKLEDSAVYLCASSPWGGRGETQYFGPGTRLLVL.